One sample yielded the 14 T cell receptor beta chains listed below, sequenced in a study of T cell responses to AZD1222 COVID-19 vaccine. Method: immunoSEQ multiplex PCR; TCRdb's copy keeps in-frame clones and lacks some. The sample carries approximately 74,000 clones, approximately 90% recorded once. This sample comprised peripheral blood, obtained on day 0 of AZD1222 vaccination. Receptor source: an adult in good health.

The genes are TRBV28 and TRBJ1-2, with D uncertain. V lost 3 bases to trimming and J lost 2 bases, with 4 bases between them. Per the germline V gene, CDR1 is MDHEN and CDR2 is SYDVKM. The CDR3 length is 12 residues. The CDR3 nucleotides are TGTGCCAGCAGTTTCGGGAACTATGGCTACACCTTC. This sequence encodes CASSFGNYGYTF.

This sequence joins TRBV27 and TRBJ1-5, with unresolved D. Germline values: CDR1 MNHEY, CDR2 SMNVEV (reference sequence). The V end was cut by 3 bases, the J end by 6 bases, with 12 bases between. The CDR3 has 14 amino acids. CDR3 in amino acids: CASSFGGGGQPQHF. The CDR3 bases are TGTGCCAGCAGTTTTGGCGGCGGAGGTCAGCCCCAGCATTTT.

The table lists this clone with a few counts. The chain has TRBV16 and TRBJ1-1; TRBD1 might be the D (5 bases). The CDR3 contains 16 residues. The V gene's germline CDR1 is KGHSY and CDR2 FQNENV. V shed 1 base and J shed 1 base, with 13 bases lying between them. The CDR3 is CASSQFRWQGNTEAFF. CDR3 sequence (DNA): TGTGCCAGCAGCCAATTTCGATGGCAGGGGAACACTGAAGCTTTCTTT.

The chain has TRBV6-6 and TRBJ1-5; possibly TRBD1 for D (5 bases). V was pared by 1 base and J by 6 bases, with 13 bases between. The CDR3 sequence is 15 residues long. In germline, CDR1 is MNHNY, CDR2 SVGAGI (reference sequence). The CDR3: CASSYLRGLRQPQHF. CDR3 in DNA: TGTGCCAGCAGTTACTTACGGGGGTTACGTCAGCCCCAGCATTTT.

This chain connects TRBV19 to TRBJ1-1; D is ambiguous. Germline V gene lookup returns CDR1 LNHDA and CDR2 SQIVND (reference sequence). The CDR3 loop spans 13 amino acids. Trimming pared 5 bases from V and 5 bases from J, leaving 12 bases between. CDR3 sequence reads: CASSEGIGTEAFF. The CDR3 nucleotides read TGTGCCAGTAGTGAGGGCATAGGGACTGAAGCTTTCTTT.

This chain links TRBV5-8 with TRBJ2-5, with TRBD1 identical over 11 bases. The CDR3 spans 15 residues. The junction had 5 bases not matched to a gene; V was cut back by 2 bases and J by 5 bases. Looked up from germline, CDR1 is SGHTS and CDR2 is YDEGEE. CDR3 sequence reads: CASSLGQGAWETQYF. CDR3 coding DNA: TGTGCCAGCAGCTTAGGACAGGGGGCCTGGGAGACCCAGTACTTC.

This chain uses TRBV7-2 with TRBJ1-1, with D maybe TRBD1 (5 bases). There are 16 residues in the CDR3. Germline CDR1 and CDR2: SGHTA and FQGNSA. V was trimmed by 5 bases and J by 0 bases, leaving 16 bases between them. In DNA, the CDR3 is TGTGCCAGCAGCCCTCGACAGTGGGGGATGAACACTGAAGCTTTCTTT. As protein: CASSPRQWGMNTEAFF.

The chain is built from TRBV5-6 and TRBJ2-2, with 9 positions matching TRBD2. Per germline, CDR1 SGHDT and CDR2 YYEEEE. Losses at the gene ends were 0 bases for V and 5 bases for J; bases not matched to a gene: 5. This CDR3 is 16 amino acids long. The CDR3 DNA reads as TGTGCCAGCAGCTTGGGAGCGGGGGGTAAAACCGGGGAGCTGTTTTTT. Protein sequence: CASSLGAGGKTGELFF.

The J gene is TRBJ2-1, the V gene TRBV19; 8 nucleotides line up with TRBD1. The germline V gene has CDR1 LNHDA and CDR2 SQIVND (reference sequence). J gave up 7 bases and V 10 bases, and 9 bases lay outside the gene matches. The length of the CDR3 is 13 residues. CDR3 protein: CATGQGPVNEQFF. The CDR3 nucleotides read TGTGCCACCGGACAGGGACCGGTAAATGAGCAGTTCTTC.

The chain carries TRBV19 and TRBJ2-1; D not certain. The CDR3 has 15 amino acids. Trimming left V 4 bases short and J 0 bases short, with 10 bases between. Germline-derived CDR1 and CDR2 are LNHDA and SQIVND (reference sequence). CDR3 coding DNA: TGTGCCAGTAGTAGTGCTCCGGACTCCTACAATGAGCAGTTCTTC. This encodes CASSSAPDSYNEQFF.

J is TRBJ2-7 and V is TRBV11-2; D is perhaps TRBD1 (6 bases). The CDR3 extends over 13 amino acids. Germline CDR1 is SGHAT and CDR2 is FQNNGV. Trimming took 1 base from V and 2 from J, leaving 6 bases between them. CDR3 sequence: CASSLGTAYEQYF. Written as DNA, the CDR3 is TGTGCCAGCAGCTTAGGGACAGCCTACGAGCAGTACTTC.

The chain carries TRBV9 and TRBJ2-3, with D tentatively TRBD2 (6 bases). This CDR3 contains 17 residues. Germline CDR1 is SGDLS and CDR2 is YYNGEE. The V end lost 3 bases, the J end lost 0 bases, and 17 bases lay between the germline ends. The CDR3 is CASSAISSETSTDTQYF. In nucleotides, the CDR3 is TGTGCCAGCAGCGCTATATCTAGCGAAACTAGCACAGATACGCAGTATTTT.

The genes are TRBV28 and TRBJ2-5, with D tentatively TRBD1 (5 bases). The V end was cut by 8 bases, the J end by 2 bases, with 18 bases between. The CDR3 sequence is 15 residues long. CDR1 and CDR2 (germline): MDHEN, SYDVKM. CDR3 protein: CASRPTRELQETQYF. The CDR3 DNA reads TGTGCCAGCCGACCAACCAGGGAATTACAAGAGACCCAGTACTTC.

By share, this clone counts as medium-sized. The V call is TRBV27, the J call TRBJ2-5, with 9 nucleotides matching TRBD1. The CDR3 has 13 residues. CDR1 and CDR2 (germline): MNHEY, SMNVEV (reference sequence). V shed 8 bases and J 5 bases; nucleotides not matched to a gene: 6. The CDR3: CASGTGGGETQYF. CDR3 in DNA: TGTGCCAGCGGTACAGGGGGCGGGGAGACCCAGTACTTC.